Each of the 29 T cell receptor beta chains below was sequenced from the same sample in a study of T cells in Graves' hyperthyroidism and ophthalmopathy. Template material for amplifying TCR beta CDR3 regions consisted of RNA transcripts. First-round RT-PCR with HTBI primers amplified the TCR CDR3 region. TCRdb redid the calling of the multiplex PCR reads with MiXCR, one entry per CDR3 protein. The profile shows approximately 270,000 distinct CDR3 sequences, approximately 14% of them singletons. The sequencing sample was made of blood. The receptors were gathered from a woman in her thirties or forties with Graves' hyperthyroidism that later progressed to Graves' ophthalmopathy.

Comments on this clonotype: A read error may be the cause here, since a much bigger clone is one base away. The rearrangement links TRBV24-1 to TRBJ1-1; D uncertain. CDR1 KGHDR and CDR2 SFDVKD come from the germline V gene. The CDR3 length is 14 residues. V shed 4 bases and J shed 5 bases, with 13 bases lying between them. The CDR3 region has the DNA TGTGCCACCAGTGACCCGCGGAGTGGAACTGAAGCTTTCTTT. Its protein product is CATSDPRSGTEAFF.

This clonotype appeared many times. The CDR3 reads CASSLRAFTDTQYF. In DNA, the CDR3 is TGTGCCAGCAGCCTTCGGGCGTTTACAGATACGCAGTATTTT. The J gene is TRBJ2-3, the V gene TRBV3-1; D is unclear. V was pared by 4 bases and J by 3 bases, with 11 bases between. Germline V gene data show CDR1 as LGHDT and CDR2 as YNNKEL (reference sequence). The CDR3 extends over 14 amino acids.

J is TRBJ2-7 and V is TRBV12-3 or TRBV12-4; TRBD1 agrees at 10 bases. This CDR3 is 14 amino acids long. V lost 5 bases and J lost 2; bases outside the gene matches: 3. The CDR3 coding sequence is TGTGCCAGCAGTAAAGGACAGGGGGCCTACGAGCAGTACTTC. This codes for CASSKGQGAYEQYF.

Ten or more counts support this clonotype. The V and J genes are TRBV5-1 and TRBJ2-5; tentatively, D is TRBD2 (5 bases). Germline CDR1 SGHRS, CDR2 YFSETQ. The CDR3 covers 15 residues. V lost 5 bases and J lost 5, with 19 bases in between. The CDR3, as DNA: TGCGCCAGCAGTTCACCCTGGGAGCGCGGGGAGACCCAGTACTTC. This codes for CASSSPWERGETQYF.

V is TRBV20-1 and J is TRBJ2-5; D is perhaps TRBD2 (6 bases). V dropped 0 bases and J dropped 7 bases, with 24 bases sitting between them. The CDR3 sequence is 17 residues long. From germline, CDR1 is DFQATT and CDR2 SNEGSKA (reference sequence). The CDR3 DNA reads TGCAGTGCTAGAGATGAACGCTCACCTTGGGACTCTGGGACCCAGTACTTC. Amino acids: CSARDERSPWDSGTQYF.

Ten or more counts support this clonotype. The rearrangement uses TRBV4-1 and TRBJ1-6, with D maybe TRBD1 (5 bases). The germline V gene has CDR1 MGHRA and CDR2 YSYEKL. The CDR3 covers 16 residues. Trimming cost V 0 bases and J 9 bases, with 15 bases left between them. This CDR3 reads CASSQDRGASGSPLHF. CDR3 in DNA: TGCGCCAGCAGCCAAGATAGAGGGGCGTCGGGTTCACCCCTCCACTTT.

In this sample, this clonotype turned up many times. The chain combines TRBV3-1 with TRBJ2-5; D is perhaps TRBD2 (5 bases). The CDR3 runs 13 residues. Trimming left V 4 bases short and J 5 bases short, with 11 bases between. Per the germline V gene, CDR1 is LGHDT and CDR2 is YNNKEL (reference sequence). Here the CDR3 DNA reads TGTGCCAGCAGCCCCGGGGAATTGGAGACCCAGTACTTC. It is translated as CASSPGELETQYF.

The chain uses TRBV28 and TRBJ1-4; 7 bases are shared with TRBD1. This CDR3 is built from 14 residues. Germline V gene data show CDR1 as MDHEN and CDR2 as SYDVKM. J gave up 4 bases and V 3 bases, and 2 bases lay outside the gene matches. The CDR3 is CASSLPGGNEKLFF. As DNA, the CDR3 is TGTGCCAGCAGTTTGCCAGGGGGTAATGAAAAACTGTTTTTT.

This clonotype was recorded many times. The chain is built from TRBV7-9 and TRBJ2-1; weak D call: TRBD2 (6 bases). V shed 5 bases and J shed 0 bases, with 11 bases lying between them. Germline CDR1 SEHNR, CDR2 FQNEAQ (reference sequence). The CDR3 extends over 15 amino acids. CDR3 loop: CASSGGISSYNEQFF. The CDR3 nucleotides read TGTGCCAGCAGCGGAGGGATTAGCTCCTACAATGAGCAGTTCTTC.

This clonotype was seen repeatedly, ten times or more. This chain links TRBV7-9 with TRBJ2-1, with D perhaps matching TRBD1 (6 bases). The CDR3 sequence is 14 residues long. Germline CDR1 SEHNR, CDR2 FQNEAQ (reference sequence). Trimming removed 0 bases at V and 11 bases at J, with 14 bases between. The chain's CDR3 is CASSLADHRDKQFF. CDR3 bases: TGTGCCAGCAGCTTAGCCGATCACAGGGATAAGCAGTTCTTC.

This clonotype was seen at least ten times. The chain couples TRBV7-8 to TRBJ2-2; no reliable D call. V was shortened by 6 bases and J by 6 bases, with 8 bases between the two germline ends. CDR3 length: 12 amino acids. Germline V gives CDR1 SGHVS, CDR2 FQNEAQ. The CDR3 DNA reads as TGTGCCAGCAGTCTAACGTCCGGGGAGCTGTTTTTT. It encodes CASSLTSGELFF.

The sample holds many counts of this clonotype. The CDR3 region has the DNA TGTGCCAGCAGCTACCCCGGGACTAGCCGTCGGGAGCAGTACTTC. Translated, it gives CASSYPGTSRREQYF. This chain connects TRBV14 to TRBJ2-7; 9 bases are shared with TRBD2. After removal of 5 bases from V and 7 bases from J, the junction contained 12 bases not matched to a gene. This CDR3 has 15 amino acids. The V gene's germline CDR1 is SGHDN and CDR2 FVKESK.

In the case of this clonotype: This clone may be a read error of a much larger clone one base away. The genes are TRBV12-3 or TRBV12-4 and TRBJ2-7; TRBD2 matches at 11 bases. V lost 5 bases, J lost 2 bases, and 8 bases stayed unmatched. The CDR3 is 16 residues long. The CDR3 DNA follows: TGTGCCAGCAGTGAGTCGGGGACTAGCGGCACCTACGAGCAGTACTTC. Translation gives CASSESGTSGTYEQYF.

This clonotype showed up many times. The CDR3 DNA is TGTGCCAGTCAACTAGCGGGAAAAGGCTATGAGCAGTTCTTC. Translation gives CASQLAGKGYEQFF. This chain connects TRBV3-1 to TRBJ2-1; 10 bases are a match to TRBD2. This CDR3 region has 14 residues. Trimming cost V 9 bases and J 8 bases; bases outside gene matches: 10. Germline V CDR1 and CDR2: LGHDT, YNNKEL (reference sequence).

This clonotype came up many times. V gene TRBV5-6 combines with J gene TRBJ1-1; the D gene is possibly TRBD1 (5 bases). Germline lookup yields CDR1 SGHDT and CDR2 YYEEEE. Trimming took 4 bases from V and 7 from J, leaving 11 bases between them. The length of the CDR3 is 12 residues. This CDR3 is CASSPTGDEAFF. CDR3 bases: TGTGCCAGCAGCCCAACGGGGGATGAAGCTTTCTTT.

The chain carries TRBV7-9 and TRBJ1-4; no clear D gene. The CDR3 sequence is 16 residues long. Germline V gives CDR1 SEHNR, CDR2 FQNEAQ (reference sequence). Trimming took 7 bases from V and 3 from J, leaving 18 bases between them. CDR3 nucleotide sequence: TGTGCCAGCAATGGTATAAAAGATCGGTCTAATGAAAAACTGTTTTTT. Translating it yields CASNGIKDRSNEKLFF.

The rearrangement uses TRBV5-4 and TRBJ2-1, with TRBD2 matching 7 bases. The CDR3 totals 15 residues. The germline V gene has CDR1 SGHNT and CDR2 YYREEE (reference sequence). V shed 0 bases, J shed 8 bases, and the junction held 8 bases outside the gene matches. Here the CDR3 DNA reads TGTGCCAGCAGCTTGGATCTATCCCGGGGGGATGAGCAGTTCTTC. This sequence encodes CASSLDLSRGDEQFF.

This chain links TRBV20-1 with TRBJ2-7; no reliable D call. Germline V gene data show CDR1 as DFQATT and CDR2 as SNEGSKA (reference sequence). CDR3 length: 14 residues. The CDR3 spells CTSVPASRSYEQYF. CDR3 sequence (DNA): TGCACCTCAGTTCCCGCAAGCCGATCCTACGAGCAGTACTTC.

As to this clonotype: One junction end disagrees with the germline gene, perhaps due to a read error. The genes are TRBV5-6 and TRBJ2-7; perhaps TRBD1 as D (6 bases). CDR1 and CDR2 (germline): SGHDT, YYEEEE. The CDR3 runs to 13 residues. The DNA for the CDR3 is TGTGCCAGCAGCCGCACAGGGAACTACGGGCAGTACTTC. It yields the protein CASSRTGNYGQYF.

This clonotype was detected many times. The chain recombines TRBV28 with TRBJ2-1; D possibly matches TRBD1 or TRBD2 (5 bases each). Germline CDR1 and CDR2: MDHEN and SYDVKM. The V gene lost 7 bases and the J gene lost 0 bases, with 19 bases spanning the gap. This CDR3 has 17 residues. The CDR3 DNA reads as TGTGCCAGCACCAGACAGCGGTTCCAGAGCTCCTACAATGAGCAGTTCTTC. It yields the protein CASTRQRFQSSYNEQFF.

This clonotype has a handful of counts. The genes are TRBV6-6 and TRBJ2-1; TRBD2 agrees at 10 bases. Germline assignment: CDR1 MNHNY and CDR2 SVGAGI (reference sequence). V dropped 2 bases and J dropped 4; count of bases not matched to a gene: 5. The CDR3 spans 16 residues. CDR3: CASSYRLAGAYNEQFF. The DNA for the CDR3 is TGTGCCAGCAGTTACAGGCTAGCGGGAGCGTACAATGAGCAGTTCTTC.

This clonotype has a count of ten or more. The CDR3 is CASSLYFSNQPQHF. The CDR3, as DNA: TGTGCCAGCAGTTTATACTTTAGCAATCAGCCCCAGCATTTT. This sequence joins TRBV12-3 or TRBV12-4 and TRBJ1-5; no definite D call. V was trimmed by 2 bases and J by 0 bases, leaving 5 bases between them. The CDR3 length is 14 residues.

The genes are TRBV6-1 and TRBJ1-1; D gene unclear. CDR1 is MNHNS, CDR2 SASEGT, per germline. The germline V and J ends were trimmed by 4 bases and 0 bases, with 9 bases remaining between them. This CDR3 has 14 amino acids. The CDR3 DNA sequence: TGTGCCAGCAGTGCGGGCCCCATGAACACTGAAGCTTTCTTT. This translates into CASSAGPMNTEAFF.

This clonotype was seen once. Germline and junction disagree at one end, which may indicate a read error. This chain links TRBV7-3 with TRBJ2-3, with 8 nucleotides matching TRBD1. The germline CDR1 and CDR2 sequences are SGHTA and FQGTGA. The CDR3 runs to 16 residues. The CDR3 protein is CASSLTGPGGSDTQYF. In DNA form, the CDR3 reads TGTGCCAGCAGCCTAACGGGCCCAGGGGGCTCAGATACGCAGTATTTT.

The rearrangement uses TRBV12-3 or TRBV12-4 and TRBJ1-4; 7 bases are a match to TRBD1. Germline trimming cut 5 bases from V and 7 bases from J; bases unmatched to any gene: 10. This CDR3 contains 15 residues. This CDR3 is CASSILQGQGEKLFF. In DNA, the CDR3 is TGTGCCAGCAGTATTCTACAGGGGCAGGGTGAAAAACTGTTTTTT.

As to this clonotype: An end of the junction differs from the germline gene, which may be a read error. The chain employs TRBV28 and TRBJ2-5; D is ambiguous. Germline V gives CDR1 MDHEN, CDR2 SYDVKM. This CDR3 has 13 amino acids. CDR3 nucleotide sequence: TGTGCCGGCAGTCTTCAGGAGCAAGAGACCCAGTACTTC. Translation gives CAGSLQEQETQYF.

This clonotype was counted a few times. The rearrangement uses TRBV9 and TRBJ2-7; 13 positions agree with TRBD2. The CDR3 runs to 21 residues. The germline gives CDR1 SGDLS, CDR2 YYNGEE. The J segment lost 3 bases and the V segment lost 4 bases, leaving 22 bases of the junction unmatched. CDR3 in DNA: TGTGCCAGCAGCCACGGGTTGGGTCGAGGACTAGCGGGAGTCGGTTTCTACGAGCAGTACTTC. Amino acid sequence: CASSHGLGRGLAGVGFYEQYF.

V is TRBV9 and J is TRBJ2-7; 12 bases agree with TRBD1. The CDR3 loop spans 14 amino acids. V lost 2 bases, J lost 6 bases, and 3 bases stayed unmatched. Germline CDR1 SGDLS, CDR2 YYNGEE. The CDR3 region is CASSVGQGASEQYF. The CDR3 nucleotides read TGTGCCAGCAGCGTGGGACAGGGGGCGAGCGAGCAGTACTTC.

In regard to this clonotype: It may be a read error: a sequence one base away is much more abundant. The gene calls are TRBV25-1 and TRBJ2-7; 9 bases agree with TRBD2. The length of the CDR3 is 16 residues. The V gene end was trimmed by 2 bases and the J gene end by 5 bases; junction bases not matched to a gene: 10. Germline CDR1 is MGHDK and CDR2 is SYGVNS. Here the CDR3 reads CASSERNGGRADEQYF. The CDR3 bases are TGTGCCAGCAGTGAACGGAATGGCGGGAGGGCCGACGAGCAGTACTTC.